The clone carrying this T cell receptor beta chain appeared a few times. The CDR3 covers 13 residues. Trimming pared 3 bases from V and 2 bases from J, leaving 7 bases between. Per the germline V gene, CDR1 is SGHVS and CDR2 is FNYEAQ. The sample belongs to a study of blood T cell repertoires in COVID-19. Study as a whole: Sites across the United States, Italy and Spain contributed samples from acute and convalescent COVID-19. In each case, the material was cDNA or gDNA derived from T cells, B-cell-depleted T cells, or PBMCs.

Source study methods: For nucleated cells, counts were estimated from reference gene primer amplification. Sequenced by immunoSEQ multiplex PCR; TCRdb stores in-frame clones only, minus some. V, J and clone size derive from that table, while D and trimming were established from the DNA sequence. The sample shows some 180,000 clones, around 85% of them seen only once. The V gene is TRBV7-6, the J gene TRBJ2-5, with D uncertain. The source is a woman aged 60 to 75 with acute or convalescent COVID-19. Sequenced input: peripheral blood. CDR3 in DNA: TGTGCCAGCAGCTTTAACGGTCAAGAGACCCAGTACTTC. Translation: CASSFNGQETQYF.